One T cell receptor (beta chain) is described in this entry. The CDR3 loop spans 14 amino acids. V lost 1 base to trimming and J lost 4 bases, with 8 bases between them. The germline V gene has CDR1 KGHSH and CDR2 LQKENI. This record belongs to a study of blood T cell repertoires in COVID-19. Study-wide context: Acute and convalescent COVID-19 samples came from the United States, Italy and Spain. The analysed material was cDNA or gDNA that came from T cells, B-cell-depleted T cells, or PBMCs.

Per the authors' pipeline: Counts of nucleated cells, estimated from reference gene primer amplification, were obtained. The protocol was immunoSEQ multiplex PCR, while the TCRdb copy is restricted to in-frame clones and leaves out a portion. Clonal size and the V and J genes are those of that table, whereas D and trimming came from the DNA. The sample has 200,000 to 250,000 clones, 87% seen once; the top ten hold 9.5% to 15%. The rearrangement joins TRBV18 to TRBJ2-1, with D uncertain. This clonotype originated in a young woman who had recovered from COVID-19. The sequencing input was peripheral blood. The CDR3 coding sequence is TGTGCCAGCTCACCACAGCACCGATACAATGAGCAGTTCTTC. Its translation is CASSPQHRYNEQFF.